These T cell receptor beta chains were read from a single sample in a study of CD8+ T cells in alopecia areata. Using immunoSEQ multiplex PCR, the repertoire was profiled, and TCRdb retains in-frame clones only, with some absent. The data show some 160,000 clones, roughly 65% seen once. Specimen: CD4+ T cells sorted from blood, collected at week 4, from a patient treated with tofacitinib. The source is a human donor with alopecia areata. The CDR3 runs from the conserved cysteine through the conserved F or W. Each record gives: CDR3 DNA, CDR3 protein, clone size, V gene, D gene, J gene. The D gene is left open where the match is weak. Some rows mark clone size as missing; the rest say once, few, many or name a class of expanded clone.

TGCGCCAGCAGCTTGGCCGGGATCCAGAACGAGCAGTACTTC,CASSLAGIQNEQYF,-,TRBV5-1,-,TRBJ2-7
TGTGCCAGCAGCGTTTTCAGGAACAATGAGCAGTTCTTC,CASSVFRNNEQFF,-,TRBV9,-,TRBJ2-1
TGTGCCACCAGCAGAGATACCAGGAGGACCTCCTACAATGAGCAGTTCTTC,CATSRDTRRTSYNEQFF,-,TRBV15,-,TRBJ2-1
TGTGCCAGCAGCCGGGAACTAGGAGTCACCGGGGAGCTGTTTTTT,CASSRELGVTGELFF,-,TRBV7-2,-,TRBJ2-2
TGCAGCGTTGCAGGGTCCCCTTCCTACGAGCAGTACTTC,CSVAGSPSYEQYF,-,TRBV29-1,-,TRBJ2-7
TGTGCCAGCAGTTTATCGGTTTGGGACAGTAATTCACCCCTCCACTTT,CASSLSVWDSNSPLHF,-,TRBV27,TRBD1,TRBJ1-6
TGTGCCAGCAGCTTATCCGGGGACACTGAAGCTTTCTTT,CASSLSGDTEAFF,-,TRBV7-3,-,TRBJ1-1
TGTGCCAGCAGCCCCAGACCGGGACAATCCTACAATGAGCAGTTCTTC,CASSPRPGQSYNEQFF,-,TRBV7-2,-,TRBJ2-1
TGTGCCAGCAGCTTAAGTCAAGGGGACGAGCAGTACTTC,CASSLSQGDEQYF,-,TRBV7-8,-,TRBJ2-7
TGCAGCGTTGATGGGGGATCTGGGGCCAACGTCCTGACTTTC,CSVDGGSGANVLTF,-,TRBV29-1,-,TRBJ2-6
TGTGCCAGCAGTTTGGGAGTTTACCAAGAGACCCAGTACTTC,CASSLGVYQETQYF,-,TRBV2,-,TRBJ2-5
TGTGCCACCGGGACTAGCGGGGTTGAGACCCAGTACTTC,CATGTSGVETQYF,few,TRBV2,TRBD2,TRBJ2-5
TGTGCCAGCAGTGAATCGCCCTATAATTCACCCCTCCACTTT,CASSESPYNSPLHF,-,TRBV25-1,-,TRBJ1-6
TGCAGCGTTGAAGATCGGGGGGAACTTGCCGGGGAGCTGTTTTTT,CSVEDRGELAGELFF,-,TRBV29-1,TRBD2,TRBJ2-2
TGTGCCAGCAGCGAGGACAGGGGGCCTGGCTACACCTTC,CASSEDRGPGYTF,-,TRBV9,TRBD1,TRBJ1-2
TGCGCCAGCAGCTCACAAGACACCGGGGAGCTGTTTTTT,CASSSQDTGELFF,few,TRBV5-1,-,TRBJ2-2
TGTGCGTTGGAGGCACCCTATGGCTACACCTTC,CALEAPYGYTF,few,TRBV30,-,TRBJ1-2
TGTGCCAGCAGTCCGGGACAGGACTATGGCTACACCTTC,CASSPGQDYGYTF,-,TRBV6-6,TRBD1,TRBJ1-2
TGTGCCAGCAGCCCCCCCGGGGTCCGGGAGCAGTACTTC,CASSPPGVREQYF,-,TRBV5-6,-,TRBJ2-7
TGCAGCGTTGCGGCCCGTGCCGTAGATACGCAGTATTTT,CSVAARAVDTQYF,-,TRBV29-1,-,TRBJ2-3
TGTGCCAGCTCACCACCGTCGGGACAGCGAATTTCACCCCTCCACTTT,CASSPPSGQRISPLHF,-,TRBV18,TRBD1,TRBJ1-6
TGCGCCAGCAGCTTGAGGGGAACTAGCACAGATACGCAGTATTTT,CASSLRGTSTDTQYF,-,TRBV5-1,-,TRBJ2-3
TGTGCCAGCAGAGGACAGCAAGGCACTGAAGCTTTCTTT,CASRGQQGTEAFF,-,TRBV6-5,-,TRBJ1-1
TGCAGCGCTGGTCCCCAGGGAGCGAACACCGGGGAGCTGTTTTTT,CSAGPQGANTGELFF,few,TRBV29-1,-,TRBJ2-2
TGCGCCAGCAGCTTGGACCCGTCCGGGGAGCTGTTTTTT,CASSLDPSGELFF,few,TRBV5-1,-,TRBJ2-2
TGTGCCTGGAGGGGGCCGGGGAGTCCGGCGCAGTATTTT,CAWRGPGSPAQYF,-,TRBV30,-,TRBJ2-3
TGTGCCAGCAGCCCCCGGGGGGAGTTCGCCGGGGAGCTGTTTTTT,CASSPRGEFAGELFF,few,TRBV5-4,TRBD2,TRBJ2-2
TGTGCCACCAGCAGAGAGTGGCGGACGGACACAGATACGCAGTATTTT,CATSREWRTDTDTQYF,once,TRBV15,-,TRBJ2-3
TGTGCCAGCAGCCCCCCAGGATTCTCCGGGGAGCTGTTTTTT,CASSPPGFSGELFF,-,TRBV6-5,-,TRBJ2-2
TGTGCCATCAGTGAGTGGGGGACAGGGGGTTACGAGCAGTACTTC,CAISEWGTGGYEQYF,-,TRBV10-3,TRBD1,TRBJ2-7